The T cell receptor (beta chain) under discussion was sequenced for a study of cytomegalovirus exposure and HLA in healthy donors. Study-level results: DRB1 had the most TCR associations and HLA-C the fewest, a later analysis found, with rates varying by HLA locus.

The germline V gene has CDR1 SGDLS and CDR2 YYNGEE. CDR3 size: 14 residues. Between the trimmed V and J ends, which lost 0 bases and 11 bases, there was a span of 17 bases. About this clone itself: Its antigen is unknown.

PCR primers comprised 60 Vbeta and 13 Jbeta primers. The protocol was immunoSEQ multiplex PCR, while the TCRdb copy is restricted to in-frame clones and leaves out a portion. The table has about 97,000 clones, 79% seen once; the top ten hold about 3.5%. The sample was PBMCs. The rearrangement joins TRBV9 to TRBJ1-1; D remains ambiguous. This sequence was found in a male donor in good health and CMV-seropositive. As DNA, the CDR3 is TGTGCCAGCAGCGTAGACGATTTCGGAGCAGCCGCTTTCTTT. Translated, it gives CASSVDDFGAAAFF. The variable domain in full, with the rest retrieved from reference TRBV9 and TRBJ1-1, is DSGVTQTPKHLITATGQRVTLRCSPRSGDLSVYWYQQSLDQGLQFLIQYYNGEERAKGNILERFSAQQFPDLHSELNLSSLELGDSALYFCASSVDDFGAAAFFGQGTRLTVV.